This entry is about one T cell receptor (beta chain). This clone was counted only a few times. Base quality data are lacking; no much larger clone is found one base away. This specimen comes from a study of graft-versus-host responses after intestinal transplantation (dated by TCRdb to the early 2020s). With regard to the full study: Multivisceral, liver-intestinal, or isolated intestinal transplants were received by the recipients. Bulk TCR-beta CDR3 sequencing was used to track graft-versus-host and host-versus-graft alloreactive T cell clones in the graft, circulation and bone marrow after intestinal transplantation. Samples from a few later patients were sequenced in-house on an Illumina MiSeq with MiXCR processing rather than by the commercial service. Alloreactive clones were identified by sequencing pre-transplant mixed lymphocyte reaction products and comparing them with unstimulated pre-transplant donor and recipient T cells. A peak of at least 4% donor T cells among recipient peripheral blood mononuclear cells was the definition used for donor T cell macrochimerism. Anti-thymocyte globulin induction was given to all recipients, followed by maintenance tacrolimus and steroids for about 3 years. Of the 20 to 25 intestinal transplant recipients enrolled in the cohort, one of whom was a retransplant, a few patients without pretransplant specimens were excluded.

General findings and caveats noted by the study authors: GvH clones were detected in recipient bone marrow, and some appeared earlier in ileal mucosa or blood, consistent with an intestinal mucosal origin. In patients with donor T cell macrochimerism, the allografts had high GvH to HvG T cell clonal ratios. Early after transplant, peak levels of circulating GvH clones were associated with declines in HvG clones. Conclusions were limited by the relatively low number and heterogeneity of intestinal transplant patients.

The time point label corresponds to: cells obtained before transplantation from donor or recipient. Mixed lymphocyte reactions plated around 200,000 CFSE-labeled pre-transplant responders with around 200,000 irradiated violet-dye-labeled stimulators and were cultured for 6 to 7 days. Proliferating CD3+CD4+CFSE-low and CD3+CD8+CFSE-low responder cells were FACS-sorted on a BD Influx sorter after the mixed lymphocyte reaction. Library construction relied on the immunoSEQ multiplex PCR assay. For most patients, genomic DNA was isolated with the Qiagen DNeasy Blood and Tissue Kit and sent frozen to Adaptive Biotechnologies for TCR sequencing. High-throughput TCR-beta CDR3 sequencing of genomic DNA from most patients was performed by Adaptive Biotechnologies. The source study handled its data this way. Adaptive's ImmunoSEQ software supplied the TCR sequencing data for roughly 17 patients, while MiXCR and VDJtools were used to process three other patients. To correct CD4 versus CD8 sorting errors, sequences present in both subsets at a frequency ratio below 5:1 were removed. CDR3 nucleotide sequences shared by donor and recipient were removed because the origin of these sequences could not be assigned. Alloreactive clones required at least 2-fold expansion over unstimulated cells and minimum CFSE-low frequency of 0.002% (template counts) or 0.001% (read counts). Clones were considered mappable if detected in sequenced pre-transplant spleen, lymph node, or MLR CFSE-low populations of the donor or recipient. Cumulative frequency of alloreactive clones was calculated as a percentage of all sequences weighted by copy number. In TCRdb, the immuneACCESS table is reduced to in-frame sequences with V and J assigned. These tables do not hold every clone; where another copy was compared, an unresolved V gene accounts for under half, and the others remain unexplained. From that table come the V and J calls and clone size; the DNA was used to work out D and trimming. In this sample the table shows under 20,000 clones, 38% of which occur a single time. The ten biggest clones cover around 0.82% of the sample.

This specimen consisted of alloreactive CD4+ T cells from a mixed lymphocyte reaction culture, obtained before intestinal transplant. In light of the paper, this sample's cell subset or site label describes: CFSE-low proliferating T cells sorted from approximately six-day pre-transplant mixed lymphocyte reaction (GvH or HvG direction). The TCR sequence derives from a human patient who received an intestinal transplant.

In nucleotide form, the sequence is TGTGCCAGCAGCTTGTATACCAACAGGGTTTATGGAAACACCATATATTTT. It codes for CASSLYTNRVYGNTIYF. The chain uses TRBV5-6 and TRBJ1-3; TRBD1 might be the D gene, on 6 matching bases. As encoded in the germline V gene, CDR1 is SGHDT while CDR2 is YYEEEE. V is reduced by 1 base and J by 3 bases, leaving a spacing of 17 bases between them. Taken from cysteine to phenylalanine, the CDR3 has 17 residues. CDR3 DNA only is kept here, 51 bases in frame from base 1.